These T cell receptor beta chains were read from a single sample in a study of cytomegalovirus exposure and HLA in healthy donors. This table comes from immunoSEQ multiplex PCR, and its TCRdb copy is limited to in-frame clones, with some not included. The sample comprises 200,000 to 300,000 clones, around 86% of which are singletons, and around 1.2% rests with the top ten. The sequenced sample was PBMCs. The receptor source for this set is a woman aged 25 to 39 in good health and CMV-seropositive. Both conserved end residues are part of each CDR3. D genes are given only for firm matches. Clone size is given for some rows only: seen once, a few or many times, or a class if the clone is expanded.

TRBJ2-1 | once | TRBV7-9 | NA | CASSASGSYNEQFF | TGTGCCAGCAGCGCCTCAGGCAGCTACAATGAGCAGTTCTTC
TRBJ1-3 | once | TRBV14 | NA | CASSQDGGKGNTIYF | TGTGCCAGCAGCCAAGATGGGGGGAAAGGAAACACCATATATTTT
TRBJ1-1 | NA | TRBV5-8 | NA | CASSLTGWDTEAFF | TGTGCCAGCAGCTTAACAGGGTGGGACACTGAAGCTTTCTTT
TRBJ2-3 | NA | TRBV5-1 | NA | CASSLADPSLWYF | TGCGCCAGCAGCTTGGCAGATCCGTCCTTGTGGTATTTT
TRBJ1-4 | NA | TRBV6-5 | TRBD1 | CASSYSGTGESEKLFF | TGTGCCAGCAGTTACTCCGGGACAGGGGAAAGTGAAAAACTGTTTTTT
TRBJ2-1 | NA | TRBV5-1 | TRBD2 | CASSISSGSINNEQFF | TGCGCCAGCAGCATTTCTAGCGGGAGTATAAACAATGAGCAGTTCTTC
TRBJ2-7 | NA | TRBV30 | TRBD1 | CAWSVVTGGGYEQYF | TGTGCCTGGAGTGTCGTGACAGGGGGAGGCTACGAGCAGTACTTC
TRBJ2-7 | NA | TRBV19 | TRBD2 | CASSPFPAGVSYEQYF | TGTGCCAGTAGTCCCTTCCCCGCGGGAGTCTCGTACGAGCAGTACTTC
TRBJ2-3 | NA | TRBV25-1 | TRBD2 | CASSEYRGGRITDTQYF | TGTGCCAGCAGTGAATATAGGGGCGGGAGGATCACAGATACGCAGTATTTT
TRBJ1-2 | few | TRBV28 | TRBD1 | CASSSPGTGLSYTF | TGTGCCAGCAGTTCCCCCGGGACAGGTCTAAGCTACACCTTC
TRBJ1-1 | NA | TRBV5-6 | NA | CASSFWLAGTEAFF | TGTGCCAGCAGCTTTTGGCTGGCAGGCACTGAAGCTTTCTTT
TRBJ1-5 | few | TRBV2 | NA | CASSESPDQPQHF | TGTGCCAGCAGTGAAAGCCCCGATCAGCCCCAGCATTTT
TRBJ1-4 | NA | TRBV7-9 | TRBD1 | CASSDTGTGLRVANEKLFF | TGTGCCAGCAGCGACACCGGGACAGGCCTCCGAGTAGCTAATGAAAAACTGTTTTTT
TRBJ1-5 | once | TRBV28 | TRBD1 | CASNKGQGIRYSNQPQHF | TGTGCCAGCAACAAAGGACAGGGCATAAGGTATAGCAATCAGCCCCAGCATTTT
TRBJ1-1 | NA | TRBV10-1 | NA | CASSELGKGETEAFF | TGCGCCAGCAGTGAGCTAGGAAAGGGGGAAACTGAAGCTTTCTTT
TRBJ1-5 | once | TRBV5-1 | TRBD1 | CASSLTGTDNQPQHF | TGCGCCAGCAGCTTAACCGGGACAGATAATCAGCCCCAGCATTTT
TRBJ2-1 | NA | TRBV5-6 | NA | CASSLGGDSSYNEQFF | TGTGCCAGCAGCTTGGGGGGCGATAGCTCCTACAATGAGCAGTTCTTC
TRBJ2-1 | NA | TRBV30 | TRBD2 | CAWTPRPSGRADNEQFF | TGTGCCTGGACCCCGAGACCAAGCGGGAGGGCCGACAATGAGCAGTTCTTC
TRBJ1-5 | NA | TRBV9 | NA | CASSPTGDQPQHF | TGTGCCAGCAGCCCGACGGGGGATCAGCCCCAGCATTTT
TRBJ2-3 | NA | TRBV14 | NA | CASTDGGPRDTQYF | TGTGCCAGCACCGACGGAGGGCCTAGAGATACGCAGTATTTT
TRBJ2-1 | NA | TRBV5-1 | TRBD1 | CASSSSDRGLNEQFF | TGCGCCAGCAGCTCTTCGGACAGGGGGCTTAATGAGCAGTTCTTC
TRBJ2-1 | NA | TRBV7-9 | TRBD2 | CASSPIAGGTYNEQFF | TGTGCCAGCAGCCCTATAGCGGGAGGGACCTACAATGAGCAGTTCTTC
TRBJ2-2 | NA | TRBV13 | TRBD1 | CASSLGLPGQAAGELFF | TGTGCCAGCAGCTTAGGTCTGCCCGGACAGGCCGCCGGGGAGCTGTTTTTT
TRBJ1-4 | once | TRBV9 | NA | CASSRDRNEKLFF | TGTGCCAGCAGCAGAGACAGGAATGAAAAACTGTTTTTT
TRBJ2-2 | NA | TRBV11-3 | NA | CASSFLDTGELFF | TGTGCCAGCAGCTTCCTAGACACCGGGGAGCTGTTTTTT
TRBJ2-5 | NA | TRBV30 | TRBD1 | CAWSEGTGLQETQYF | TGTGCCTGGAGTGAGGGGACAGGGCTACAAGAGACCCAGTACTTC
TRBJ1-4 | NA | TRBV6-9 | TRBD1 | CASSHYIRDRVDAIMEKLFF | TGTGCCAGCAGTCACTACATCCGGGACAGGGTCGATGCCATCATGGAAAAACTGTTTTTT
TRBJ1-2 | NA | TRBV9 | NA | CASSPLTDGYGYTF | TGTGCCAGCAGCCCCCTGACTGACGGGTATGGCTACACCTTC
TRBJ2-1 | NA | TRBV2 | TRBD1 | CASSGEQGFLDEQFF | TGTGCCAGCAGTGGGGAACAGGGGTTTTTGGATGAGCAGTTCTTC
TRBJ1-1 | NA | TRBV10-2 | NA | CASSGGGEGMNTEAFF | TGCGCCAGCAGTGGGGGGGGCGAGGGAATGAACACTGAAGCTTTCTTT
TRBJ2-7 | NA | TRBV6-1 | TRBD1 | CANKPGQGAGYEQYF | TGTGCCAACAAACCGGGACAGGGGGCCGGCTACGAGCAGTACTTC